These 20 T cell receptor beta chains came from one sample sequenced in a study of CD8+CD57+ T cells in acquired aplastic anemia. Genomic DNA, serving as template, underwent TCR beta VDJ and CDR3 profiling. TCRdb reanalysed the reads using MiXCR and keeps one entry per CDR3 protein. The sample has about 160,000 distinct CDR3 sequences, approximately 40% seen once. Sequenced input: sorted CD4+, CD8+, or CD8+CD57+ T cells (not recorded which) from PBMCs. The receptors come from a human donor in good health.

The rearrangement uses TRBV6-1 and TRBJ2-1; D is undetermined. The CDR3 consists of 15 residues. Between the trimmed V and J ends, which lost 8 bases and 1 base, there was a span of 15 bases. Germline CDR1 MNHNS, CDR2 SASEGT. CDR3 in amino acids: CASGVSVASYNEQFF. CDR3 coding DNA: TGTGCCAGCGGTGTTTCGGTAGCTTCCTACAATGAGCAGTTCTTC.

This rearrangement joins TRBV10-3 to TRBJ1-1; 7 nucleotides agree with TRBD1. The V and J ends lost 7 bases and 7 bases, in that order; junction bases with no gene match: 9. Germline V gives CDR1 ENHRY, CDR2 SYGVKD. This CDR3 is built from 13 residues. DNA for the CDR3: TGTGCCATCATGATGCGACAGGGCGGTGAAGCTTTCTTT. Its translation: CAIMMRQGGEAFF.

This chain connects TRBV20-1 to TRBJ2-3; 13 bases map to TRBD2. From germline, CDR1 is DFQATT and CDR2 SNEGSKA (reference sequence). CDR3 length equals 14 residues. After removal of 4 bases from V and 4 bases from J, the junction contained 2 bases not matched to a gene. The CDR3 DNA is TGCAGTGCTAACGGACTAGCGGGAGCAGATACGCAGTATTTT. Amino acid sequence: CSANGLAGADTQYF.

The genes are TRBV7-9 and TRBJ2-2; TRBD2 matches 9 bases. CDR1 and CDR2 (germline): SEHNR, FQNEAQ (reference sequence). After removal of 3 bases from V and 7 bases from J, the junction contained 3 bases not matched to a gene. The CDR3 consists of 14 residues. The CDR3 sequence is CASSFAGGSGELFF. In DNA form, the CDR3 reads TGTGCCAGCAGCTTCGCGGGGGGGAGCGGGGAGCTGTTTTTT.

This clonotype was found many times. J is TRBJ2-7 and V is TRBV5-6; no firm D call. Germline V gene lookup returns CDR1 SGHDT and CDR2 YYEEEE. Trimming shortened V by 0 bases and J by 1 base, and 5 bases separated the two germline ends. The CDR3 is made up of 13 amino acids. This CDR3 is CASSLVESYEQYF. The CDR3 DNA is TGTGCCAGCAGCTTGGTCGAGTCCTACGAGCAGTACTTC.

This clonotype has only one observation. The chain employs TRBV10-3 and TRBJ1-4; unclear D gene. Germline V gene lookup returns CDR1 ENHRY and CDR2 SYGVKD. V was trimmed by 3 bases and J by 1 base, leaving 9 bases between them. This CDR3 region has 15 residues. The CDR3 coding sequence is TGTGCCATCAGTGATTTCCGGGGAACTAATGAAAAACTGTTTTTT. It is translated as CAISDFRGTNEKLFF.

The rearrangement links TRBV3-1 to TRBJ1-1; possible D gene TRBD1, 5 bases. V shed 1 base and J shed 7 bases, with 13 bases lying between them. The V gene's germline CDR1 is LGHDT and CDR2 YNNKEL (reference sequence). The CDR3 extends over 14 amino acids. The CDR3 coding sequence is TGTGCCAGCAGCCAAGTTCTTGAGGGGCTTGAAGCTTTCTTT. Amino acid sequence: CASSQVLEGLEAFF.

The genes are TRBV4-1 and TRBJ2-5, with TRBD1 matching over 7 bases. The V gene end was trimmed by 4 bases and the J gene end by 2 bases; junction bases not matched to a gene: 4. This CDR3 region has 14 residues. Germline CDR1 and CDR2: MGHRA and YSYEKL. CDR3 sequence (DNA): TGCGCCAGCAGCCTTTCGACAGGGCAAGAGACCCAGTACTTC. This codes for CASSLSTGQETQYF.

This clonotype appeared many times. The CDR3 sequence: CASSRQDRGQETQYF. The CDR3 DNA reads TGTGCCAGCAGCCGGCAGGACAGGGGCCAAGAGACCCAGTACTTC. V usage is TRBV5-4 and J usage is TRBJ2-5; 9 positions match TRBD1. The length of the CDR3 is 15 residues. Germline lookup yields CDR1 SGHNT and CDR2 YYREEE (reference sequence). V lost 4 bases to trimming and J lost 1 base; unmatched junction nucleotides: 5.

The table lists this clonotype with many counts. This CDR3 reads CASSPNGQHTEAFF. The DNA of the CDR3 is TGTGCCAGCAGCCCCAACGGGCAACACACTGAAGCTTTCTTT. This chain joins TRBV12-3 or TRBV12-4 and TRBJ1-1; the D is unclear. This CDR3 has 14 amino acids. Trimming removed 6 bases at V and 3 bases at J, with 14 bases between.

This clonotype was recorded at least ten times. The chain couples TRBV30 to TRBJ2-7, with 8 bases aligning to TRBD2. V trimming: 2 bases; J trimming: 6 bases; junction bases outside the gene matches: 6. Germline V CDR1 and CDR2: GTSNPN, SVGIG (reference sequence). The CDR3 spans 13 residues. CDR3 protein: CAWSLSGSSEQYF. The DNA for the CDR3 is TGTGCCTGGAGTTTAAGCGGGAGTAGCGAGCAGTACTTC.

This clonotype was counted many times. V and J are TRBV2 and TRBJ2-5, with D maybe TRBD2 (5 bases). This CDR3 region has 13 residues. Between the trimmed V and J ends, which lost 6 bases and 2 bases, there was a span of 10 bases. Germline V gene lookup returns CDR1 SNHLY and CDR2 FYNNEI. The CDR3 nucleotides are TGTGCCAGCAGACTAGAGGGTCAAGAGACCCAGTACTTC. Translated: CASRLEGQETQYF. Using reference TRBV2 and TRBJ2-5 for the parts outside the CDR3, the full variable domain is EPEVTQTPSHQVTQMGQEVILRCVPISNHLYFYWYRQILGQKVEFLVSFYNNEISEKSEIFDDQFSVERPDGSNFTLKIRSTKLEDSAMYFCASRLEGQETQYFGPGTRLLVL.

This chain links TRBV7-3 with TRBJ2-1; the match to TRBD1 covers 8 bases. From germline, CDR1 is SGHTA and CDR2 FQGTGA. The CDR3 runs 16 residues. V shed 5 bases, J shed 7 bases, and the junction held 13 bases outside the gene matches. The CDR3 protein is CASSLPDRDGENEQFF. The CDR3 bases are TGTGCCAGCAGCCTCCCGGACAGGGACGGGGAGAATGAGCAGTTCTTC.

In its sample, this clonotype was seen many times. The J gene is TRBJ2-7, the V gene TRBV20-1; TRBD1 or TRBD2 may be the D gene (6 bases each). Germline V gives CDR1 DFQATT, CDR2 SNEGSKA (reference sequence). V lost 1 base and J 0 bases, leaving 7 bases between the germline ends. The CDR3 is 13 amino acids. CDR3 bases: TGCAGTGCTAGAGCGGGGGCCTCCTACGAGCAGTACTTC. Protein product: CSARAGASYEQYF.

In this sample, this clonotype turned up a few times. This chain joins TRBV7-9 and TRBJ1-1; D is ambiguous. CDR1 and CDR2 (germline): SEHNR, FQNEAQ (reference sequence). The CDR3 contains 13 residues. Trimming shortened V by 3 bases and J by 1 base, and 6 bases separated the two germline ends. The chain's CDR3 is CASSFQENTEAFF. The CDR3 coding sequence is TGTGCCAGCAGCTTTCAGGAGAACACTGAAGCTTTCTTT.

The chain has TRBV7-6 and TRBJ1-1; the D gene is possibly TRBD1 (6 bases). V gave up 6 bases and J gave up 4 bases, with 12 bases separating them. The germline V gene encodes CDR1 SGHVS and CDR2 FNYEAQ. The length of the CDR3 is 13 residues. DNA for the CDR3: TGTGCCAGCAGGGACTCAGGGGCCACTGAAGCTTTCTTT. The encoded protein is CASRDSGATEAFF.

Note on this clonotype: This clone may be a read error of a much larger clone one base away. This chain joins TRBV12-3 or TRBV12-4 and TRBJ2-3; unclear D gene. This CDR3 contains 15 residues. Deletions cut 7 bases from V and 0 bases from J, with 14 bases between. The CDR3 sequence: CASIFGGFSTDTQYF. The CDR3 nucleotides are TGTGCCAGCATTTTTGGCGGATTCAGCACAGATACGCAGTATTTT.

As regards this clonotype: One end of the junction does not line up with germline, which may come from a read error. The rearrangement joins TRBV7-6 to TRBJ2-7, with D perhaps matching TRBD1 (6 bases). CDR1 SGHVS and CDR2 FNYEAQ come from the germline V gene. The CDR3 is made up of 13 amino acids. CDR3 nucleotide sequence: TGTGCCAGCAGCCTAGCAGGGGCCTACGAGCAGTACTTC. Amino acids: CASSLAGAYEQYF.

This clonotype was counted a few times. This may stem from a read error, because a much larger clone lies one nucleotide away. The CDR3 DNA reads TGTGCCAGTATGGGGACAGCGAACACCGGGAAGCTGTTTTTT. Its protein product is CASMGTANTGKLFF. The chain couples TRBV19 to TRBJ2-2, with 7 bases lining up with TRBD1. CDR3 size: 14 residues. Germline V lookup: CDR1 LNHDA, CDR2 SQIVND (reference sequence).

A note on this clonotype: One end of the junction is discordant with germline, which a read error may explain. The rearrangement uses TRBV11-1 and TRBJ1-4; D is unclear. The CDR3 length is 17 residues. Germline V gene data show CDR1 as SGHAT and CDR2 as FQDESV (reference sequence). In nucleotides, the CDR3 is TGTGCCAGCAGCTTAGGGACGAGGCCGAACGCTAATGAAAAGCTGTTTTTT. The encoded protein is CASSLGTRPNANEKLFF.